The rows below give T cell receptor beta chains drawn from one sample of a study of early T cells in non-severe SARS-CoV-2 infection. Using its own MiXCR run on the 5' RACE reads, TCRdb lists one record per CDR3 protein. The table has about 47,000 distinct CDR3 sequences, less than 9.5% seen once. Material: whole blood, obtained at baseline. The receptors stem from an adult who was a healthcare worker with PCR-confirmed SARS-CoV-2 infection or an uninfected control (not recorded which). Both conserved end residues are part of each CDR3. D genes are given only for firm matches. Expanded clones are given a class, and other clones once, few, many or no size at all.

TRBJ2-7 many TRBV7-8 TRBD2 TGTGCCAGCAGTCCCTTGAGCGGGATCTCATACGAGCAGTACTTC CASSPLSGISYEQYF
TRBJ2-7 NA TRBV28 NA TGTGCCAGCAGTTTAATGGAAATCGGCTACGAGCAGTACTTC CASSLMEIGYEQYF
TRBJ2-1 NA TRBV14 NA TGTGCCAGCAGATCCGGGACATCGGTTGGGAATGAGCAGTTCTTC CASRSGTSVGNEQFF
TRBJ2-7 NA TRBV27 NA TGTGCCAGAAAGGGTACCTACGAGCAGTACTTC CARKGTYEQYF
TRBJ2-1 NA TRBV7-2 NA TGTGCCAGCAGCTTAGTAGGTAGCCCAAACAATGAGCAGTTCTTC CASSLVGSPNNEQFF
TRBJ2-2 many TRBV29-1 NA TGCAGCGGATCCAGGGGACCGAACACCGGGGAGCTGTTTTTT CSGSRGPNTGELFF
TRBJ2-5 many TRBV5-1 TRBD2 TGCGCCAGCAGCTTAGGGACTAGCGGAGAGACCCAGTACTTC CASSLGTSGETQYF
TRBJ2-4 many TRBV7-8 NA TGTGCCAGCACCACTAGAGGGGAAAACATTCAGTACTTC CASTTRGENIQYF
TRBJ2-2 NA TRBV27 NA TGTGCCAGCAGTTTATCGAAAGGGACAAACACCGGGGAGCTGTTTTTT CASSLSKGTNTGELFF
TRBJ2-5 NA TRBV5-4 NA TGTGCCAGCAGCTTGGAATCTGGCCTAGAGACCCAGTACTTC CASSLESGLETQYF
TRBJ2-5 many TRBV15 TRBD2 TGTGCCACCAGCATGACTTACTCGGGAGGGCAGGGTATAGAGACCCAGTACTTC CATSMTYSGGQGIETQYF
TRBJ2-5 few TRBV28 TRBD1 TGTGCCAGCCAACAGGGGAACCAAGAGACCCAGTACTTC CASQQGNQETQYF
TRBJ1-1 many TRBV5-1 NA TGCGCCAGCAGCTCCGAAATGAACACTGAAGCTTTCTTT CASSSEMNTEAFF
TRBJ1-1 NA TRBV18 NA TGTGCCAGCGGCCGGGGGCTTACTGAAGCTTTCTTT CASGRGLTEAFF
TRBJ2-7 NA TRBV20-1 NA TGCAGTGCTAGGGGATACCTCTCCTACGAGCAGTACTTC CSARGYLSYEQYF
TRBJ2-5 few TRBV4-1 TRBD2 TGCGCCAGCAGCCCTGGGACGGGGGGTCGGGAGACCCAGTACTTC CASSPGTGGRETQYF
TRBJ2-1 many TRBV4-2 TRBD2 TGTGCCAGCAGCCAAGACACTAGCGGCTTCTACAATGAGCAGTTCTTC CASSQDTSGFYNEQFF
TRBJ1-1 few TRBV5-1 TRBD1 TGCGCCAGCAGCTCAGGGACAGGGCACGCCGCTGAAGCTTTCTTT CASSSGTGHAAEAFF
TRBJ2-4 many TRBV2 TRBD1 TGTGCCAGCACCCCGGACAGGGCCCCAACAGACATTCAGTACTTC CASTPDRAPTDIQYF
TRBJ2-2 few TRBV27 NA TGTGCCAGCATGAGAGAGGAACGCACCGGGGAGCTGTTTTTT CASMREERTGELFF
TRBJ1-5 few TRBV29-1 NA TGCAGCGCTATGAGTGGGGGCAATCAGCCCCAGCATTTT CSAMSGGNQPQHF
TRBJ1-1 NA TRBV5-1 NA TGCGCCAGCAGCTTTCGACAGGATGTGAACACTGAAGCTTTCTTT CASSFRQDVNTEAFF
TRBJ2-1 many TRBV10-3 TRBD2 TGTGCCATCAGTGGCCTAGCGGGGGACAATGAGCAGTTCTTC CAISGLAGDNEQFF
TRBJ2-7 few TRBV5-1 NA TGCGCCAGCACGCAGGGGGGAGCGATGCTGACCCACGAGCAGTACTTC CASTQGGAMLTHEQYF
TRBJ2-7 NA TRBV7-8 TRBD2 TGTGCCAGCAGCCATACTAGCGGGAGGTCCGACGAGCAGTACTTC CASSHTSGRSDEQYF
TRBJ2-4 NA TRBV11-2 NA TGTGCCAGCAGCCTGGGGCTAGAGTCCATTCAGTACTTC CASSLGLESIQYF
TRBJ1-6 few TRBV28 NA TGTGCCAGCAGTCCGGGACGGTTGGATTATTCACCCCTCCACTTT CASSPGRLDYSPLHF
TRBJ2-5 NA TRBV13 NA TGTGCCAGCAGCTTAGGCCCCCTTGTGTGGCCCGAGACCCAGTACTTC CASSLGPLVWPETQYF
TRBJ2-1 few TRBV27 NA TGTGCCAGCAGTTTAATCGGGGGACCCTACAATGAGCAGTTCTTC CASSLIGGPYNEQFF